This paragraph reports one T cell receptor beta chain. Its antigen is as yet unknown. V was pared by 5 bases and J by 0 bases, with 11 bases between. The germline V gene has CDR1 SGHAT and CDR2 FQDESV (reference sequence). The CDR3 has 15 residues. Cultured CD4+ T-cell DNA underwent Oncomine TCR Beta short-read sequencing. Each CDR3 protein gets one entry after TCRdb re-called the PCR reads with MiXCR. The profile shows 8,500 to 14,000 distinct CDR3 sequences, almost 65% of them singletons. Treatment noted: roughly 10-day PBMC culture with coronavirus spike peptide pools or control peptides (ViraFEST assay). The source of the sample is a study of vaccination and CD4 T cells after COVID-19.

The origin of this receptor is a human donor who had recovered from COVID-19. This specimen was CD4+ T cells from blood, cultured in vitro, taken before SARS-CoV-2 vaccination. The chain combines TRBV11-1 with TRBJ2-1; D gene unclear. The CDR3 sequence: CASSLGRSSYNEQFF. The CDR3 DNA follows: TGTGCCAGCAGCCTAGGACGGAGCTCCTACAATGAGCAGTTCTTC.